The 13 T cell receptor beta chains below all came from one sample that was sequenced in a study of long-term antiretroviral therapy in people with HIV. Assay version v3.0 of immunoSEQ was used, and it was run at survey level. Repertoires were generated with immunoSEQ multiplex PCR, while TCRdb's copy carries only in-frame clones and drops some. The sample records tens of thousands of clones, roughly 84% being singletons. The sample consisted of unsorted PBMCs, taken just under 2.9 years before starting antiretroviral therapy. Every receptor here comes from a woman aged 25-40 years with HIV.

This clone was seen only a few times. The chain combines TRBV5-8 with TRBJ1-2, with 8 nucleotides matching TRBD1. Germline CDR1 is SGHTS and CDR2 is YDEGEE. This CDR3 has 13 amino acids. V trimming: 5 bases; J trimming: 7 bases; junction bases outside the gene matches: 7. The CDR3 sequence is CASRWTGSGGYTF. Written as DNA, the CDR3 is TGTGCCAGCAGGTGGACAGGGTCGGGTGGCTACACCTTC.

This clone appeared a single time. The chain employs TRBV9 and TRBJ2-1; no reliable D call. V lost 4 bases and J 10 bases, leaving 12 bases between the germline ends. This CDR3 comprises 12 residues. Germline assignment: CDR1 SGDLS and CDR2 YYNGEE. CDR3 sequence (DNA): TGTGCCAGCAGCTCCCCCATTTACGAGCAGTTCTTC. This translates into CASSSPIYEQFF.

The gene calls are TRBV27 and TRBJ1-2, with D unclear. Germline CDR1 is MNHEY and CDR2 is SMNVEV (reference sequence). This CDR3 comprises 13 residues. V was pared by 0 bases and J by 8 bases, with 10 bases between. CDR3 region: CASSLSRREGYTF. CDR3 DNA: TGTGCCAGCAGTTTATCGCGAAGGGAAGGCTACACCTTC.

This clone was observed a handful of times. This chain links TRBV2 with TRBJ1-5; D may be TRBD1 (6 bases). The V end lost 1 base, the J end lost 3 bases, and 16 bases lay between the germline ends. The CDR3 is 17 amino acids. The germline V gene has CDR1 SNHLY and CDR2 FYNNEI. CDR3 protein: CASSEGGGVVNNQPQHF. The CDR3 nucleotides are TGTGCCAGCAGTGAAGGAGGGGGTGTAGTTAACAATCAGCCCCAGCATTTT. Based on the CDR3 plus reference TRBV2 and TRBJ1-5, the full variable domain is EPEVTQTPSHQVTQMGQEVILRCVPISNHLYFYWYRQILGQKVEFLVSFYNNEISEKSEIFDDQFSVERPDGSNFTLKIRSTKLEDSAMYFCASSEGGGVVNNQPQHFGDGTRLSIL.

This rearrangement joins TRBV5-4 to TRBJ2-4; 7 bases line up with TRBD2. Germline CDR1 SGHNT, CDR2 YYREEE (reference sequence). V trimming: 1 base; J trimming: 6 bases; junction bases outside the gene matches: 4. This CDR3 contains 14 residues. This CDR3 reads CASSLRGVGNIQYF. In DNA, the CDR3 is TGTGCCAGCAGCTTGCGGGGGGTGGGAAACATTCAGTACTTC.

The J gene is TRBJ1-5, the V gene TRBV7-8; the D gene is possibly TRBD1 (5 bases). Germline-derived CDR1 and CDR2 are SGHVS and FQNEAQ. This CDR3 is 15 amino acids long. With 1 base removed from V and 0 bases from J, the gap between germline ends came to 7 bases. CDR3 DNA: TGTGCCAGCAGCTTAGGACAGCCTAGCAATCAGCCCCAGCATTTT. Protein product: CASSLGQPSNQPQHF.

This chain joins TRBV30 and TRBJ1-2, with a possible D match to TRBD1 (6 bases). This CDR3 has 16 residues. Trimming pared 3 bases from V and 4 bases from J, leaving 21 bases between. Germline V gene lookup returns CDR1 GTSNPN and CDR2 SVGIG (reference sequence). The CDR3 DNA reads as TGTGCCTGGAGCTCAACGCGGGGGGCGCAAGGCTATGGCTACACCTTC. Translated: CAWSSTRGAQGYGYTF.

This clone occurred a few times. The chain couples TRBV9 to TRBJ2-3; possibly TRBD1 for D (5 bases). Germline values: CDR1 SGDLS, CDR2 YYNGEE. The V end was cut by 0 bases, the J end by 4 bases, with 9 bases between. This CDR3 spans 14 amino acids. The CDR3 nucleotides are TGTGCCAGCAGCGTAGTGGAAGGGGCAGATACGCAGTATTTT. Amino acid sequence: CASSVVEGADTQYF.

This chain connects TRBV2 to TRBJ2-3; the D is unclear. The germline gives CDR1 SNHLY, CDR2 FYNNEI. The V and J ends lost 4 bases and 2 bases respectively, with 4 bases between them. The CDR3 is 12 residues long. DNA of the CDR3: TGTGCCAGCAGTGGTCACACAGATACGCAGTATTTT. Protein product: CASSGHTDTQYF. The full variable domain, rest sourced from reference TRBV2 and TRBJ2-3, is EPEVTQTPSHQVTQMGQEVILRCVPISNHLYFYWYRQILGQKVEFLVSFYNNEISEKSEIFDDQFSVERPDGSNFTLKIRSTKLEDSAMYFCASSGHTDTQYFGPGTRLTVL.

The gene calls are TRBV29-1 and TRBJ1-5, with no clear D. The V and J ends lost 2 bases and 5 bases respectively, with 10 bases between them. Germline lookup yields CDR1 SQVTM and CDR2 ANQGSEA. The CDR3 is 13 amino acids. The CDR3 loop is CSVENGEHQPQHF. Here the CDR3 DNA reads TGCAGCGTTGAAAATGGGGAGCATCAGCCCCAGCATTTT.

The chain combines TRBV6-5 with TRBJ1-1; D might be TRBD1 (6 bases). Germline V CDR1 and CDR2: MNHEY, SVGAGI. CDR3 length: 12 residues. The ends were cut back, 7 bases at V and 3 bases at J, with 9 bases in the middle. The CDR3 nucleotides are TGTGCCAGCAACGGGGGCTACACTGAAGCTTTCTTT. This encodes CASNGGYTEAFF.

This chain uses TRBV2 with TRBJ1-1; no firm D call. This CDR3 has 14 residues. Germline CDR1 is SNHLY and CDR2 is FYNNEI. The V and J ends lost 0 bases and 6 bases respectively, with 11 bases between them. The CDR3 sequence: CASSEASRKPEAFF. In nucleotides, the CDR3 is TGTGCCAGCAGTGAAGCGAGCAGGAAACCTGAAGCTTTCTTT.

V and J are TRBV20-1 and TRBJ1-1, with TRBD1 identical over 7 bases. The V segment lost 6 bases and the J segment 5 bases; nucleotides outside the gene matches: 3. In germline, CDR1 is DFQATT, CDR2 SNEGSKA (reference sequence). CDR3 length: 11 amino acids. The CDR3 bases are TGCAGTGCCTTACAGGGGACTGAAGCTTTCTTT. This codes for CSALQGTEAFF.